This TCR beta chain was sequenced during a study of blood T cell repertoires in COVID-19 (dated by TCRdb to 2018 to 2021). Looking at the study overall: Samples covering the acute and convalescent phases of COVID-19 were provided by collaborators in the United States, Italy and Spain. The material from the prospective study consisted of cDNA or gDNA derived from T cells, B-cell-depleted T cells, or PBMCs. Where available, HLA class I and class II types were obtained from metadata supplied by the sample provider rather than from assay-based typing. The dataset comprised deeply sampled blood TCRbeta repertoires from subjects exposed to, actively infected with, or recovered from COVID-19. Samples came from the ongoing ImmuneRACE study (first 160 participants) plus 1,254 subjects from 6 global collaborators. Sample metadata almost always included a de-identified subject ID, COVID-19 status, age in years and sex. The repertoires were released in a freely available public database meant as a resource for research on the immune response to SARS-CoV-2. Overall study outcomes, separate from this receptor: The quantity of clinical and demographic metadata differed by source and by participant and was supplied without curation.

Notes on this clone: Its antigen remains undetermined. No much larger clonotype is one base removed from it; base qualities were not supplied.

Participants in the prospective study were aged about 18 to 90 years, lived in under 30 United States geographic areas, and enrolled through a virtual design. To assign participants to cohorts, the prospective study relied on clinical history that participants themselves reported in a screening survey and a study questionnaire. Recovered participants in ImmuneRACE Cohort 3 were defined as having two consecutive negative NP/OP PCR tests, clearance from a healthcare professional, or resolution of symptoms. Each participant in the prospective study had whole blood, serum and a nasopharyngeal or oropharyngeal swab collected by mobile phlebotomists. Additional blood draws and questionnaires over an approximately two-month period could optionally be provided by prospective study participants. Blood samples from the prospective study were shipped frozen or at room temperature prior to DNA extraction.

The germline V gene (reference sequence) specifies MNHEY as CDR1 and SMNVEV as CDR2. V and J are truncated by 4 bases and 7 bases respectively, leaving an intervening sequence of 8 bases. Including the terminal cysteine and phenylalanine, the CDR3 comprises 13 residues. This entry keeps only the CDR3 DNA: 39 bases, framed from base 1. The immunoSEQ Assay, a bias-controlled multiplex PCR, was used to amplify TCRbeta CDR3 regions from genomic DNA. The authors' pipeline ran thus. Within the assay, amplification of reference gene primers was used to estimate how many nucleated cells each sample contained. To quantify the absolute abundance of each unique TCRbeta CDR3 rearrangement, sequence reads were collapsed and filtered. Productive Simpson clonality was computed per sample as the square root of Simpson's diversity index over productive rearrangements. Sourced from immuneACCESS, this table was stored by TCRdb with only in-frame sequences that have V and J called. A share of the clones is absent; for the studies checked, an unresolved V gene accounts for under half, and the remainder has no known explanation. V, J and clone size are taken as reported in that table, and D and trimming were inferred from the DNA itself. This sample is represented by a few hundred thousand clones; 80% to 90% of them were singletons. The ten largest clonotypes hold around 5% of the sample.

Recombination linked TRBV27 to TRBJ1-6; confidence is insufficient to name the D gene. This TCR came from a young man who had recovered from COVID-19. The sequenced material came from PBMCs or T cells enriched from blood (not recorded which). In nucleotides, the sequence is TGTGCCAGCAGTTCGACGGGAAATTCACCCCTCCACTTT. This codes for CASSSTGNSPLHF.